This T cell receptor (beta chain) was captured in a study of shared clonotypes between healthy human individuals. About the study: With ages of 18 to 49, the donors were a couple of women and a few men. The study's findings and limits: Donors were few, which limited the genetic and exposure-history diversity represented. Expectations were that clonotype sharing among donors would be affected by sequencing depth.

On this clone: Its antigen is undetermined.

This CDR3 is 16 amino acids long. CDR1 is SGHAT, CDR2 FQNNGV, per germline. The V gene end was trimmed by 3 bases and the J gene end by 5 bases; junction bases not matched to a gene: 9. Some clones are missing from TCRdb's copy, which holds only in-frame ones; the method was immunoSEQ multiplex PCR. The table includes roughly 2.1 million clones, about 92% detected once. Naive CD8 populations comprised CD45RO-negative cells positively selected for CCR7, excluding terminally differentiated effector memory CD45RA+ cells. Sequenced sample: naive CD8+ T cells from PBMCs. The V gene is TRBV11-2, the J gene TRBJ2-7; 11 bases match TRBD2. The source is a man aged 18-30 years in good health. Some clones in this sample may be carry-over from other donors' samples. As DNA, the CDR3 is TGTGCCAGCAGCTTTTTTTTAGCGGGAGGGAAGAACGAGCAGTACTTC. Translation gives CASSFFLAGGKNEQYF.